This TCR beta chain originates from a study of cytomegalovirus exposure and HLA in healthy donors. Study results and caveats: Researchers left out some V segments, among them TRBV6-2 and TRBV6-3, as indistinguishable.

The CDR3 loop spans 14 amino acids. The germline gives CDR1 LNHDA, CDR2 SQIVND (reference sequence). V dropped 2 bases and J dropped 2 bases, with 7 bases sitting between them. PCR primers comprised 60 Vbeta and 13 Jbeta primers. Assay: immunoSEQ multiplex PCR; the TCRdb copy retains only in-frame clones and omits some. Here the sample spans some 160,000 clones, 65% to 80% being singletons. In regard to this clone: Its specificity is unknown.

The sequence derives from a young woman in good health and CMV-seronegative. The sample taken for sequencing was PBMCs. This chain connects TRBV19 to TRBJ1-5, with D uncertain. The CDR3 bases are TGTGCCAGTAGTATATGGAGGGGCAATCAGCCCCAGCATTTT. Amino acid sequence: CASSIWRGNQPQHF. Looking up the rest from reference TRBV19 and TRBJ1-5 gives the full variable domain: DGGITQSPKYLFRKEGQNVTLSCEQNLNHDAMYWYRQDPGQGLRLIYYSQIVNDFQKGDIAEGYSVSREKKESFPLTVTSAQKNPTAFYLCASSIWRGNQPQHFGDGTRLSIL.